This T cell receptor beta chain came from a study of Ad26.COV2.S vaccination and SARS-CoV-2 variants (dated by TCRdb to the early 2020s). About the study as a whole: Vaccine-arm donors were drawn from COV1001, a multicentre, randomized, double-blind, placebo-controlled phase I-IIa trial of Ad26.COV2.S in healthy adults. Throughout the experiments and outcome assessment, investigators stayed blinded to trial group allocation. Trial participants were randomized into five groups of five: low-dose or high-dose Ad26.COV2.S given once or twice, or placebo on both occasions. TCRbeta repertoire sequencing was used to assess the specificity and breadth of SARS-CoV-2-reactive T cell receptors after Ad26.COV2.S vaccination. The TCR-sequenced set comprised about 32 samples: some 19 Ad26.COV2.S vaccine recipients, 5 placebo recipients and 8 SARS-CoV-2 convalescent individuals. Ad26.COV2.S was given intramuscularly at 5x10^10 or 1x10^11 viral particles, as a single shot or as two shots 56 days apart. Broader findings and caveats from the paper: Vaccine and placebo recipients had comparable non-spike TCR breadth, which fits with the vaccine containing only spike. Substantial breadth of spike-specific CD8+ and CD4+ T cell responses was reported after vaccination. Compared with placebo recipients, Ad26.COV2.S recipients showed higher spike-specific TCR breadth (P = 0.0014). The study was not powered to compare responses between vaccine doses or regimens. The authors noted that the TCR breadth and depth analyses may have underestimated total T cell responses.

CDR1 and CDR2, per the germline V gene (reference sequence), are LNHDA and SQIVND. The CDR3 measures 17 amino acids from cysteine to phenylalanine. Only the CDR3 portion is preserved as DNA: 51 bases, with reading frame beginning at the first base. Trimming leaves V shorter by 4 bases and J shorter by 0 bases, with the junction holding 5 bases beyond the gene matches. This clone was seen only once. Which antigen it targets is not known. No base quality values were provided; no much bigger clone lies one nucleotide off. The treatment or condition label for this specimen denotes: 15 to 20 received Ad26.COV2.S at low or high dose, single or two shots; 5 received placebo; per-sample allocation not given. For vaccine and placebo recipients, repertoires were sequenced using samples collected on day 63 after the first injection. In Cohort 1b, about 27 adults aged 18-55 years were enrolled at a single site in Boston, USA, between 29 July and 7 August 2020. Ad26.COV2.S was a replication-incompetent adenovirus type 26 vector that expressed a prefusion-stabilized SARS-CoV-2 spike protein derived from the original Wuhan strain.

The immunoSEQ Assay was used to sequence TCRbeta CDR3 regions. After extraction, genomic DNA underwent amplification by bias-controlled multiplex PCR, followed by high-throughput sequencing. In the paper's pipeline: Collapsing and filtering of sequences were performed to quantify the absolute abundance of each unique TCRbeta CDR3 region. T cell fraction was estimated by normalization of TCRbeta template counts to usable DNA, with usable DNA being measured through amplification of reference genes present in all nucleated cells. Repertoire TCRs were annotated as SARS-CoV-2-specific when V gene, CDR3 amino acid sequence and J gene were exactly matched to a known reactive TCR set. The reference SARS-CoV-2 TCR set came from MIRA and was filtered for enrichment in COVID-19-positive ImmuneCODE repertoires, removing public or cross-reactive TCRs. Drawing on the MIRA antigens, annotated TCRs were analysed further at the level of specific ORF or position within ORF. Breadth was defined as annotated unique rearrangements over total unique productive rearrangements; depth was the summed frequency of those rearrangements. TCR breadth was compared between groups using two-sided Wilcoxon rank-sum tests. TCRdb carries this immuneACCESS record with in-frame sequences only. Its versions omit some clonotypes, under half of them owing to an unresolved V gene in the studies checked, with the rest unexplained. Clone size and the V and J calls come from that table; the DNA yielded D and trimming. This sample has roughly 380,000 clones in its table, and 80% to 90% of those were observed once. Clones ranked in the top ten supply roughly 3.5% of the sample.

The sequence links TRBV19 to TRBJ2-1; TRBD1 matches 11 bases in the middle. This clonotype was sampled from a person aged 18-65 years who received the Ad26.COV2.S COVID-19 vaccine or a placebo. Sequences were derived from peripheral blood, sampled in a trial of Ad26.COV2.S vaccine versus placebo. CDR3 protein: CASSRTGTGGSYNEQFF. The nucleotide sequence reads as follows: TGTGCCAGTAGTAGAACCGGGACAGGGGGCTCCTACAATGAGCAGTTCTTC.